One and the same sample provided the 2 T cell receptor beta chains below, sequenced in a study of T cell changes during pregnancy in multiple sclerosis. Libraries were prepared by immunoSEQ multiplex PCR; TCRdb keeps only in-frame clonotypes and omits some of them. The table includes roughly 20,000 clones, about 89% detected once. The sample in question was CD8+ T cells from peripheral blood mononuclear cells, obtained in the second trimester of pregnancy. The receptors here all came from a female donor in good health, enrolled as a control in a pregnancy study.

The chain joins TRBV28 to TRBJ1-1; D is unresolved. This CDR3 spans 12 amino acids. V lost 6 bases to trimming and J lost 7 bases, with 12 bases between them. CDR1 and CDR2 (germline): MDHEN, SYDVKM. The DNA of the CDR3 is TGTGCCAGCAGCCCTATGAGCAATGAAGCTTTCTTT. Its protein product is CASSPMSNEAFF.

The chain recombines TRBV7-9 with TRBJ1-1; D may be TRBD1 (6 bases). Looked up from germline, CDR1 is SEHNR and CDR2 is FQNEAQ (reference sequence). The CDR3 is made up of 19 amino acids. V dropped 7 bases and J dropped 6 bases, with 33 bases sitting between them. The CDR3 sequence is CASTLTPSHRPAGAAEAFF. CDR3 DNA sequence: TGTGCCAGCACACTAACCCCCTCTCATCGCCCGGCGGGGGCCGCTGAAGCTTTCTTT.